This T cell receptor (beta chain) was captured by sequencing in a study of blood T cells in healthy people across ages. General study points: It was held that diversity estimates obtained from one million T cells represented underestimates.

For the second PCR, which ran for 7 to 11 cycles, a sample-barcoded 5' primer and a J-beta primer mix were used. Tagging of each cDNA molecule was performed by a template-switch adaptor with 12 random nucleotides. MiXCR, run by TCRdb on the 5' RACE reads, gives a single entry per CDR3 protein. This sample has 1.5 million to 2 million distinct CDR3 sequences, with about 32% found just once. There are 13 residues in the CDR3. V was clipped by 3 bases and J by 0 bases, with 6 bases between them. Germline CDR1 is SQVTM and CDR2 is ANQGSEA. A remark on this clonotype: Its cognate antigen is unknown.

The chain combines TRBV29-1 with TRBJ1-3, with no clear D. Material: blood. The clonotype was recovered from a woman younger than 45 in good health. The CDR3 loop is CSVETGSGNTIYF. The DNA of the CDR3 is TGCAGCGTTGAGACGGGCTCTGGAAACACCATATATTTT.